A selection of T cell receptor beta chains follows, all from one sample in a study of CD8+CD57+ T cells in acquired aplastic anemia. TCRdb called the reads again in MiXCR, with one record for every CDR3 protein. Of 200,000 to 250,000 distinct CDR3 sequences listed, over 60% are singletons. Sequencing used sorted CD4+, CD8+, or CD8+CD57+ T cells (not recorded which) from PBMCs. The receptors originated from a human donor in good health. Both conserved end residues are part of each CDR3.

V gene: TRBV27; J gene: TRBJ2-7; CDR3 protein: CASSFWDKQHEQYF
V gene: TRBV29-1; J gene: TRBJ1-2; CDR3 protein: CSVEGPDHYGYTF
V gene: TRBV5-4; J gene: TRBJ2-1; CDR3 protein: CASTKGAHNEQFF
V gene: TRBV7-2; J gene: TRBJ1-5; CDR3 protein: CASSRDRDLQF
V gene: TRBV7-2; J gene: TRBJ1-5; CDR3 protein: CASSLGTDYSNQPQHF
V gene: TRBV7-9; J gene: TRBJ1-3; CDR3 protein: CASSLFFRRGNTIYF
V gene: TRBV29-1; J gene: TRBJ2-7; CDR3 protein: CSFPVESEQYF
V gene: TRBV27; J gene: TRBJ1-2; CDR3 protein: CASSSNQQVHYGYTF
V gene: TRBV7-9; J gene: TRBJ2-5; CDR3 protein: CASSLEGRLETQYF
V gene: TRBV29-1; J gene: TRBJ2-5; CDR3 protein: CSVPKWGSQETQYF
V gene: TRBV7-2; J gene: TRBJ2-7; CDR3 protein: CASSLGGKQYF
V gene: TRBV9; J gene: TRBJ1-1; CDR3 protein: CASSGEQGGDTEAFF
V gene: TRBV7-9; J gene: TRBJ2-7; CDR3 protein: CASSLFGIGYEQYF
V gene: TRBV9; J gene: TRBJ2-3; CDR3 protein: CASSVLAGGITDTQYF
V gene: TRBV19; J gene: TRBJ2-7; CDR3 protein: CASSISSGGAYEQYF
V gene: TRBV11-2; J gene: TRBJ1-2; CDR3 protein: CASGPGTVYGYTF
V gene: TRBV19; J gene: TRBJ2-1; CDR3 protein: CAVAGGAGNEQFF
V gene: TRBV7-8; J gene: TRBJ2-1; CDR3 protein: CASSLSRTFSYNEQFF
V gene: TRBV14; J gene: TRBJ2-7; CDR3 protein: CASSQLTGSYEQYF
V gene: TRBV11-3; J gene: TRBJ1-1; CDR3 protein: CASSLGSGTSAFF
V gene: TRBV10-3; J gene: TRBJ1-1; CDR3 protein: CAISEPDRGGTEAFF
V gene: TRBV15; J gene: TRBJ2-2; CDR3 protein: CATSRVRGAVF
V gene: TRBV24-1; J gene: TRBJ2-7; CDR3 protein: CASRYRLGLYEQYF
V gene: TRBV20-1; J gene: TRBJ2-1; CDR3 protein: CSAARTSGSHNEQFF
V gene: TRBV5-5; J gene: TRBJ2-7; CDR3 protein: CASSTTSCEQYF
V gene: TRBV20-1; J gene: TRBJ2-7; CDR3 protein: CSARDGRAVYEQYF
V gene: TRBV6-5; J gene: TRBJ1-5; CDR3 protein: CASRQTENQPQHF
V gene: TRBV7-2; J gene: TRBJ2-7; CDR3 protein: CASRHDNRGPWDAEQYF
V gene: TRBV24-1; J gene: TRBJ1-1; CDR3 protein: CATSDWDGGAFF
V gene: TRBV15; J gene: TRBJ2-7; CDR3 protein: CATSRGKTYEQYF
V gene: TRBV7-9; J gene: TRBJ2-5; CDR3 protein: CASSLAPEETQYF